This entry is about one T cell receptor beta chain. Its antigen remains unidentified. The V segment lost 3 bases and the J segment 4 bases; nucleotides outside the gene matches: 1. Germline V gene data show CDR1 as SGHAT and CDR2 as FQNNGV. This CDR3 comprises 13 residues. The sample originates from a study of graft-versus-host responses after intestinal transplantation. Study-level background: Each recipient received anti-thymocyte globulin induction, then tacrolimus and steroids for approximately three years. Overall study findings and caveats: GvH clones were found in recipient marrow; some appeared first in ileum or blood. Early post-transplant HvG declines showed an association with peak circulating GvH clone levels.

Clones were read by immunoSEQ multiplex PCR, and TCRdb kept only the in-frame ones, dropping some. The table includes 95,000 or so clones, around nine tenths detected once. V gene TRBV11-2 combines with J gene TRBJ1-2, with 8 bases fitting TRBD1. The receptor was derived from a human patient who received an intestinal transplant, so some T cells may come from the graft donor. The sample consisted of PBMCs, taken 453 days after intestinal transplant. The CDR3 DNA is TGTGCCAGCAGCTTGGACAGGGCCTATGGCTACACCTTC. The encoded protein is CASSLDRAYGYTF.